This T cell receptor beta chain was captured in a study of CD8 T cells in ankylosing spondylitis. Study results and limitations: Seemingly characteristic of ankylosing spondylitis blood was a TCR beta motif consisting of roughly 8 highly homologous variants. Some of the motif variants had earlier been found in reactive arthritis patients' fluid and blood. A CD8+ phenotype characterized the disease-linked clones, which were relatively rare in peripheral blood.

The CDR3 extends over 18 amino acids. Germline CDR1 LGHDT, CDR2 YNNKEL (reference sequence). The V and J ends lost 2 bases and 0 bases respectively, with 16 bases between them. A remark on this clonotype: Antigen: not known.

A quantitative 5'-RACE method, one with molecular barcodes, was used to make TCR beta libraries. MiXCR, run by TCRdb on the 5' RACE reads, gives a single entry per CDR3 protein. The data hold about 450,000 distinct CDR3 sequences, with 25% to 30% observed a single time. The sequence was collected from a male donor with ankylosing spondylitis. The material sequenced was blood, either unsorted or a sorted T cell fraction (not recorded which). The chain recombines TRBV3-1 with TRBJ2-2; D tentatively fits TRBD1 or TRBD2 (5 bases each). CDR3 bases: TGTGCCAGCAGCCAATATCAATCCCAGGGAGCGAACACCGGGGAGCTGTTTTTT. Encoded protein: CASSQYQSQGANTGELFF.